The 21 T cell receptor beta chains below all came from one sample that was sequenced in a study of blood T cells in healthy people across ages. Using a J-beta primer mix together with a sample-barcoded 5' primer, a second PCR was run for about 6 to 12 cycles. TCRdb independently ran MiXCR on the 5' RACE reads; one entry per CDR3 protein. The sample includes approximately 800,000 distinct CDR3 sequences, 55% to 70% of them seen just once. Sequencing input: blood. These receptors were obtained from a man aged 25-45 years in good health.

The rearrangement uses TRBV6-2 or TRBV6-3 and TRBJ2-6; 9 positions agree with TRBD1. After removal of 6 bases from V and 2 bases from J, the junction contained 14 bases not matched to a gene. CDR1 and CDR2 (germline): MNHEY, SVGEGT. The CDR3 has 19 residues. Written as DNA, the CDR3 is TGTGCCAGCAGAGGAGATCCGGGACAGGGAATGACTGGGGCCAACGTCCTGACTTTC. It translates to CASRGDPGQGMTGANVLTF.

This clonotype was found many times. The V gene is TRBV20-1, the J gene TRBJ2-7; 10 bases agree with TRBD1. The CDR3 totals 13 residues. Germline CDR1 reads DFQATT; CDR2 reads SNEGSKA (reference sequence). The J segment lost 6 bases and the V segment lost 7 bases, leaving 9 bases of the junction unmatched. CDR3 nucleotides: TGCAGTGTAAGAGCCGGGACAGGGGTCGAGCAGTACTTC. This gives the protein CSVRAGTGVEQYF.

This chain uses TRBV27 with TRBJ2-6; 7 bases align to TRBD2. The trim removed 6 bases at V and 2 bases at J, leaving 7 bases unmatched. The CDR3 spans 16 residues. CDR1 and CDR2 from the germline V gene are MNHEY and SMNVEV (reference sequence). The CDR3: CASRRAGPAGANVLTF. DNA for the CDR3: TGTGCCAGCAGAAGAGCGGGACCGGCTGGGGCCAACGTCCTGACTTTC.

The chain has TRBV20-1 and TRBJ2-3; the match to TRBD1 covers 7 bases. V lost 5 bases to trimming and J lost 4 bases; unmatched junction nucleotides: 9. Per the germline V gene, CDR1 is DFQATT and CDR2 is SNEGSKA (reference sequence). This CDR3 contains 14 residues. CDR3 loop: CSAGSIQGADTQYF. The CDR3 DNA follows: TGCAGTGCTGGATCAATCCAGGGGGCAGATACGCAGTATTTT.

The chain recombines TRBV28 with TRBJ2-3; TRBD2 agrees at 8 bases. Losses at the gene ends were 5 bases for V and 4 bases for J; bases not matched to a gene: 20. The CDR3 spans 19 residues. Germline loops: CDR1 MDHEN, CDR2 SYDVKM. CDR3 DNA: TGTGCCAGCAGTCCCTCCCGGAAGCGGGAGTGGAGTCGTGCAGATACGCAGTATTTT. This gives the protein CASSPSRKREWSRADTQYF.

The chain employs TRBV7-9 and TRBJ2-1; D uncertain. Germline assignment: CDR1 SEHNR and CDR2 FQNEAQ (reference sequence). The CDR3 extends over 14 amino acids. The V gene lost 1 base and the J gene lost 7 bases, with 11 bases spanning the gap. CDR3 residues: CASSLGALGNEQFF. In DNA form, the CDR3 reads TGTGCCAGCAGCTTAGGGGCCTTGGGTAATGAGCAGTTCTTC.

This clonotype was observed a handful of times. V usage is TRBV3-1 and J usage is TRBJ2-2; D possibly uses TRBD1 or TRBD2 (5 bases each). This CDR3 has 14 residues. Trimming cost V 5 bases and J 3 bases, with 10 bases left between them. Germline assignment: CDR1 LGHDT and CDR2 YNNKEL (reference sequence). This chain's CDR3 is CASSVGRDTGELFF. The CDR3 nucleotides read TGTGCCAGCAGCGTGGGACGGGACACCGGGGAGCTGTTTTTT.

A single count supports this clonotype. V and J are TRBV27 and TRBJ1-1, with TRBD1 matching 7 bases. From germline, CDR1 is MNHEY and CDR2 SMNVEV (reference sequence). The CDR3 extends over 14 amino acids. V dropped 5 bases and J dropped 8; count of bases not matched to a gene: 11. CDR3 sequence: CASSPGSGGWEAFF. Here the CDR3 DNA reads TGTGCCAGCAGTCCAGGGTCAGGGGGGTGGGAAGCTTTCTTT.

This sequence joins TRBV29-1 and TRBJ1-6; no firm D call. This CDR3 comprises 14 residues. Per the germline V gene, CDR1 is SQVTM and CDR2 is ANQGSEA. Trimming removed 5 bases at V and 6 bases at J, with 14 bases between. CDR3 residues: CSVRSSESNSPLHF. CDR3 nucleotides: TGCAGCGTTCGATCTTCCGAGAGTAATTCACCCCTCCACTTT.

The genes are TRBV20-1 and TRBJ2-5; D is uncertain. This CDR3 is 14 amino acids long. Looked up from germline, CDR1 is DFQATT and CDR2 is SNEGSKA (reference sequence). V lost 6 bases, J lost 0 bases, and 14 bases lay in between. For the CDR3, the DNA is TGCAGTGCCGTCACTAATCCCCACCAAGAGACCCAGTACTTC. It specifies CSAVTNPHQETQYF.

The chain couples TRBV20-1 to TRBJ2-4; TRBD1 matches 9 bases. V shed 5 bases and J 4 bases; nucleotides not matched to a gene: 9. Germline V gives CDR1 DFQATT, CDR2 SNEGSKA (reference sequence). The CDR3 has 15 residues. The CDR3 sequence is CSAGGGQGAKNIQYF. CDR3 coding DNA: TGCAGTGCTGGGGGGGGACAGGGCGCAAAAAACATTCAGTACTTC.

This clonotype was seen more than once but under ten times. V is TRBV7-2 and J is TRBJ2-1; D possibly matches TRBD1 or TRBD2 (5 bases each). The germline gives CDR1 SGHTA, CDR2 FQGNSA. V lost 4 bases and J 4 bases, leaving 11 bases between the germline ends. This CDR3 is 14 amino acids long. The CDR3 nucleotides read TGTGCCAGCAGCTCGGGGCCAGTATACAATGAGCAGTTCTTC. This encodes CASSSGPVYNEQFF.

This rearrangement joins TRBV28 to TRBJ2-2, with TRBD1 as a possible D gene (5 bases). This CDR3 is 15 amino acids long. The germline CDR1 and CDR2 sequences are MDHEN and SYDVKM. Trimming cost V 6 bases and J 5 bases, with 16 bases left between them. The CDR3 loop is CASSIFLGVTGELFF. DNA of the CDR3: TGTGCCAGCAGCATATTTTTAGGGGTGACCGGGGAGCTGTTTTTT.

The chain combines TRBV5-1 with TRBJ2-3; 10 nucleotides match TRBD2. The CDR3 is 15 residues long. In germline, CDR1 is SGHRS, CDR2 YFSETQ. After removal of 3 bases from V and 4 bases from J, the junction contained 5 bases not matched to a gene. The CDR3 reads CASSWLAGVPDTQYF. The CDR3 DNA reads TGCGCCAGCAGCTGGCTAGCGGGAGTTCCAGATACGCAGTATTTT.

This sequence joins TRBV7-2 and TRBJ1-2, with D tentatively TRBD1 (6 bases). V lost 5 bases, J lost 4 bases, and 17 bases lay in between. The germline gives CDR1 SGHTA, CDR2 FQGNSA. The CDR3 extends over 15 amino acids. The chain's CDR3 is CASSTKGGDGYGYTF. DNA of the CDR3: TGTGCCAGCAGCACCAAGGGGGGAGACGGCTATGGCTACACCTTC.

This clonotype appeared a single time. The chain links TRBV2 to TRBJ2-7; D might be TRBD2 (5 bases). The CDR3 is 13 residues long. The V and J ends lost 6 bases and 1 base respectively, with 10 bases between them. Germline CDR1 and CDR2: SNHLY and FYNNEI. The DNA for the CDR3 is TGTGCCAGCAGGGCTGCGGGTTCCTACGAGCAGTACTTC. Its protein is CASRAAGSYEQYF.

This clonotype was counted between two and nine times. The V call is TRBV20-1, the J call TRBJ1-2; D may be TRBD1 (5 bases). Between the trimmed V and J ends, which lost 3 bases and 5 bases, there was a span of 13 bases. The germline CDR1 and CDR2 sequences are DFQATT and SNEGSKA (reference sequence). The CDR3 has 13 amino acids. The CDR3, as DNA: TGCAGTGCTAGTGTCAGGGATGGGTATGGCTACACCTTC. Translated, it gives CSASVRDGYGYTF.

This clonotype was picked up one time. The chain uses TRBV6-2 or TRBV6-3 and TRBJ1-4; D is unclear. Germline loops: CDR1 MNHEY, CDR2 SVGEGT. The CDR3 has 12 amino acids. V dropped 8 bases and J dropped 8 bases, with 12 bases sitting between them. CDR3 DNA: TGTGCCAGCGGGAGGGTGAGGGAAAAACTGTTTTTT. It is translated as CASGRVREKLFF.

This clonotype was seen a few times. The chain carries TRBV7-2 and TRBJ2-5, with 13 bases aligning to TRBD2. Germline loops: CDR1 SGHTA, CDR2 FQGNSA. This CDR3 comprises 16 residues. V dropped 1 base and J dropped 7; count of bases not matched to a gene: 6. The CDR3, as DNA: TGTGCCAGCAGCTTAGTGGGACTAGCGGGGATTGGGACCCAGTACTTC. This gives the protein CASSLVGLAGIGTQYF. The full variable domain, completed using reference TRBV7-2 and TRBJ2-5, is GAGVSQSPSNKVTEKGKDVELRCDPISGHTALYWYRQSLGQGLEFLIYFQGNSAPDKSGLPSDRFSAERTGGSVSTLTIQRTQQEDSAVYLCASSLVGLAGIGTQYFGPGTRLLVL.

V and J are TRBV28 and TRBJ2-7; 8 bases fit TRBD2. V trimming: 2 bases; J trimming: 5 bases; junction bases outside the gene matches: 5. Germline CDR1 and CDR2: MDHEN and SYDVKM. The CDR3 extends over 14 amino acids. In DNA form, the CDR3 reads TGTGCCAGCAGTTTACAGCGGGAGCGCGACGAGCAGTACTTC. Residues: CASSLQRERDEQYF.

V usage is TRBV6-1 and J usage is TRBJ2-1; no clear D. CDR1 and CDR2 (germline): MNHNS, SASEGT. The length of the CDR3 is 14 residues. The V gene lost 2 bases and the J gene lost 8 bases, with 13 bases spanning the gap. CDR3 residues: CASSERADRDEQFF. In nucleotides, the CDR3 is TGTGCCAGCAGTGAAAGGGCGGATAGGGATGAGCAGTTCTTC.